The present T cell receptor beta chain was sequenced within a study of response to subunit inactivated influenza vaccine. Trimming took 3 bases from V and 5 from J, leaving 13 bases between them. The CDR3 loop spans 13 amino acids. The germline V gene encodes CDR1 DFQATT and CDR2 SNEGSKA (reference sequence). This clonotype was recorded a few times. TCRdb called the RT-PCR reads again in MiXCR, with one record for every CDR3 protein. The repertoire holds roughly 550,000 distinct CDR3 sequences, with around a quarter as singletons. The same specimen was also included in a second study, on T cells expressing NK-cell markers. Per that study: Production of TCR beta cDNA relied on 5'RACE template switching with UMIs. HCMV serostatus: seven of eight sequenced donors positive, one negative. Certain NKG2C+ T cell clones were expanded, and their HCMV specificity remained unclear.

The sample in question was CD4+ T cells sorted from PBMCs, obtained 11 to 12 days after vaccination. This TCR came from a man in his forties or fifties who received an inactivated influenza vaccine. The rearrangement links TRBV20-1 to TRBJ1-1, with D perhaps matching TRBD1 (6 bases). For the CDR3, the DNA is TGCAGTGCTAGCAGGGGCCGGTGGACTGAAGCTTTCTTT. Translating it yields CSASRGRWTEAFF.